This TCR beta chain was found in a study of T cell repertoires in cytomegalovirus infection. TCRdb analysed the reads with MiXCR anew, one entry per CDR3 protein. The profile shows more than 400,000 distinct CDR3 sequences, more than 25% of them singletons. Germline-derived CDR1 and CDR2 are SGHTA and FQGNSA. Trimming pared 6 bases from V and 5 bases from J, leaving 19 bases between. The CDR3 totals 15 residues. The genes are TRBV7-2 and TRBJ1-1, with unresolved D. Sequencing input: PBMCs. This TCR came from a human donor in good health (CMV status not recorded). Some clones in this sample may be carry-over from other donors' samples. CDR3 region: CASRAPGGWRTEAFF. The CDR3 bases are TGTGCCAGCAGAGCCCCAGGCGGGTGGCGGACTGAAGCTTTCTTT. Based on the CDR3 plus reference TRBV7-2 and TRBJ1-1, the full variable domain is GAGVSQSPSNKVTEKGKDVELRCDPISGHTALYWYRQSLGQGLEFLIYFQGNSAPDKSGLPSDRFSAERTGGSVSTLTIQRTQQEDSAVYLCASRAPGGWRTEAFFGQGTRLTVV.